Listed below are T cell receptor beta chains from one sample, sequenced in a study of T cell changes during pregnancy in multiple sclerosis. Only in-frame clones appear in the TCRdb table, and some are missing; sequencing was by immunoSEQ multiplex PCR. The table records approximately 100,000 clones, about 92% of them present only once. Material: peripheral blood, obtained in the second trimester of pregnancy. The source of these receptors is a female donor with multiple sclerosis, enrolled in a pregnancy study. Both conserved end residues are part of each CDR3.

v_gene	j_gene	CDR3aa
TRBV5-1	TRBJ1-2	CASSFQGKGYTF
TRBV6-5	TRBJ1-4	CASHNSGIGEKLFF
TRBV4-2	TRBJ2-5	CASSQVLAVIQETQYF
TRBV6-1	TRBJ1-5	CASSEAWGQGIGYGNQPQHF
TRBV30	TRBJ1-2	CAWSPLGAGGYTF
TRBV9	TRBJ2-1	CASSIGLGSVNEQFF
TRBV19	TRBJ1-2	CASSPVTGPPNYGYTF
TRBV28	TRBJ2-1	CASSVQTSGIHNEQFF
TRBV11-2	TRBJ2-1	CASSLVGREHEQFF
TRBV11-2	TRBJ2-5	CASSLSWGHQETQYF
TRBV5-1	TRBJ2-1	CASSVESGYNEQFF
TRBV28	TRBJ2-5	CASSSQRQGAQETQYF
TRBV10-3	TRBJ1-2	CAISTEGIGGYTF
TRBV15	TRBJ2-3	CATSRDPGTADTQYF
TRBV7-8	TRBJ2-7	CASSWGLAGGYEQYF
TRBV2	TRBJ2-3	CASSIDRGLDTQYF
TRBV28	TRBJ2-7	CASRTPTRVYEQYF
TRBV5-6	TRBJ1-1	CASSLDSGGTTEAFF
TRBV27	TRBJ1-1	CASRPRGVLNTEAFF
TRBV10-3	TRBJ2-3	CAISAQGVLVSDTQYF
TRBV5-6	TRBJ2-1	CASSGGLAGTRRFSEQFF
TRBV5-6	TRBJ1-2	CASSLAGGYGYTF
TRBV7-9	TRBJ2-2	CASSFPATSSGSPPGELFF
TRBV7-3	TRBJ2-1	CASSSQASGRDEQFF
TRBV28	TRBJ1-5	CASSSPQNSIRSNQPQHF
TRBV5-1	TRBJ2-1	CASASDWGTWNEQFF
TRBV5-1	TRBJ1-1	CASSLDQGVTEAFF
TRBV19	TRBJ2-7	CASSSPSGHEQYF
TRBV29-1	TRBJ1-2	CSVEGQGGYGYTF
TRBV29-1	TRBJ2-1	CSVAAGTGYNEQFF
TRBV30	TRBJ1-6	CAWKLDRIGRSPLHF
TRBV11-2	TRBJ2-1	CASSLGAGVSYNEQFF
TRBV7-9	TRBJ2-1	CASSLTGHEQFF
TRBV29-1	TRBJ2-3	CSVGGEGSDTQYF
TRBV15	TRBJ2-2	CATSRERTGGTGELFF
TRBV29-1	TRBJ2-3	CSATGGSNTDTQYF
TRBV27	TRBJ2-7	CASRPAVWGVAYEQYF
TRBV6-5	TRBJ2-2	CASTLVPGGELFF
TRBV27	TRBJ1-5	CASSLMGTPSNQPQHF
TRBV28	TRBJ2-7	CASSFSYYEQYF
TRBV27	TRBJ2-5	CASSPGVQETQYF